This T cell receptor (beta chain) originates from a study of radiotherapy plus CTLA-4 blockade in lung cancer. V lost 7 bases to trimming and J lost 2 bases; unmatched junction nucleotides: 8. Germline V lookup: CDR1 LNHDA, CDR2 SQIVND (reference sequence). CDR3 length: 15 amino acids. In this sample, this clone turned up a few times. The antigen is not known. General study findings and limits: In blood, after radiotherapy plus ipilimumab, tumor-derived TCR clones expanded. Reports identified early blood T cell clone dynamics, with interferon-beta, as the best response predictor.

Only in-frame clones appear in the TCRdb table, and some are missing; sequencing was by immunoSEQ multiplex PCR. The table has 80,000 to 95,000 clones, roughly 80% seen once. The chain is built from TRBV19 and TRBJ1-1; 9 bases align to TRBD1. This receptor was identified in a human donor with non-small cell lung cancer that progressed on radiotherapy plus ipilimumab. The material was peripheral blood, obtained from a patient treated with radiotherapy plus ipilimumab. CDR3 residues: CASNEQGASNTEAFF. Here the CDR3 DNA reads TGTGCCAGTAACGAACAGGGGGCTAGCAACACTGAAGCTTTCTTT.